This T cell receptor (beta chain) was profiled in a study of blood T cell repertoires in COVID-19. Overall study: COVID-19 samples collected from the United States, Italy and Spain covered acute and convalescent phases. T cells, B-cell-depleted T cells, or PBMCs provided the cDNA or gDNA that served as material.

The CDR3 spans 14 residues. V lost 6 bases and J lost 8; bases outside the gene matches: 14. The germline V gene encodes CDR1 SQVTM and CDR2 ANQGSEA. Methods used by the authors: Amplified reference gene primers provided the basis for estimating nucleated cell counts. TCRdb's table, derived via immunoSEQ multiplex PCR, lists solely in-frame clones and lacks some. V, J and clone size derive from that table, while D and trimming were established from the DNA sequence. Found here are approximately 210,000 clones, approximately 84% of them singletons; the top ten hold 7.5% to 8%. Sample: peripheral blood. The gene calls are TRBV29-1 and TRBJ1-2; 8 nucleotides agree with TRBD1. This clonotype was sampled from a woman aged 50 to 65 with active or convalescent COVID-19. The CDR3 DNA follows: TGCAGCGTCAGACTCTTGACAGGGGCTGAAGGCTACACCTTC. Protein product: CSVRLLTGAEGYTF.